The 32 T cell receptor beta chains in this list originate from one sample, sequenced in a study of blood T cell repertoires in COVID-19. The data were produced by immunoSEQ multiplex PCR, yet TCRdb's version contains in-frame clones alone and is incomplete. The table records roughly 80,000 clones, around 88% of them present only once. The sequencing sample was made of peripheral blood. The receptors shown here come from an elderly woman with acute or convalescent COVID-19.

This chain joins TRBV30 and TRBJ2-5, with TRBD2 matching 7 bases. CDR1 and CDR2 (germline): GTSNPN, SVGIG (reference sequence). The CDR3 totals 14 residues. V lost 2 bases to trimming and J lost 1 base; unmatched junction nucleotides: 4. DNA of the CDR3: TGTGCCTGGAGTAAGTCGGGAGGCCAAGAGACCCAGTACTTC. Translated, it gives CAWSKSGGQETQYF. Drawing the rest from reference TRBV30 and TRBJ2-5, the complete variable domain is SQTIHQWPATLVQPVGSPLSLECTVEGTSNPNLYWYRQAAGRGLQLLFYSVGIGQISSEVPQNLSASRPQDRQFILSSKKLLLSDSGFYLCAWSKSGGQETQYFGPGTRLLVL.

CDR3 sequence reads: CASSSRRGGQETQYF. The CDR3 region has the DNA TGTGCCAGCAGCTCCCGTCGGGGGGGGCAGGAGACCCAGTACTTC. The chain carries TRBV7-2 and TRBJ2-5; 8 bases agree with TRBD2. This CDR3 has 15 amino acids. In germline, CDR1 is SGHTA, CDR2 FQGNSA. Germline trimming cut 4 bases from V and 5 bases from J; bases unmatched to any gene: 9.

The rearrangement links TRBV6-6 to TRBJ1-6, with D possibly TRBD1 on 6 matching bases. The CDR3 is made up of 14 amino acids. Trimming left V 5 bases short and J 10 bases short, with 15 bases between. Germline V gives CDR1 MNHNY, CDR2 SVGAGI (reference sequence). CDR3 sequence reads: CASSQQGKGSPLHF. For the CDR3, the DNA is TGTGCCAGCAGTCAACAGGGAAAGGGGTCACCCCTCCACTTT.

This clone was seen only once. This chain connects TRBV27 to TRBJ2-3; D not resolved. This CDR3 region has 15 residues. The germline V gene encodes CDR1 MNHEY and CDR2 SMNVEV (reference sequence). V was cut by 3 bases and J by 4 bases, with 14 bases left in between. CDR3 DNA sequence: TGTGCCAGCAGTTTTGGAGCTATGTGGGCAGATACGCAGTATTTT. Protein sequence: CASSFGAMWADTQYF.

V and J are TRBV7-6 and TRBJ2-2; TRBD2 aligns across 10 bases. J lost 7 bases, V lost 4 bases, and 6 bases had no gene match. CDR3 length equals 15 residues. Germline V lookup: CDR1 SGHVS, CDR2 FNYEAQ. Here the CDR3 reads CASSSAGGLSGELFF. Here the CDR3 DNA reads TGTGCCAGCAGCTCAGCGGGGGGGCTCAGCGGGGAGCTGTTTTTT.

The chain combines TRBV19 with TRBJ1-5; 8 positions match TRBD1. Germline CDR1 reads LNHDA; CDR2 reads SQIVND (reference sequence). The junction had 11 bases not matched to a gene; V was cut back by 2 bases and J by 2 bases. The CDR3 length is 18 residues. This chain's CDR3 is CASSIKGQGRGGNQPQHF. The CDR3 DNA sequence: TGTGCCAGTAGTATAAAAGGACAGGGTAGGGGAGGCAATCAGCCCCAGCATTTT. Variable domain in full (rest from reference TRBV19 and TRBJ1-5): DGGITQSPKYLFRKEGQNVTLSCEQNLNHDAMYWYRQDPGQGLRLIYYSQIVNDFQKGDIAEGYSVSREKKESFPLTVTSAQKNPTAFYLCASSIKGQGRGGNQPQHFGDGTRLSIL.

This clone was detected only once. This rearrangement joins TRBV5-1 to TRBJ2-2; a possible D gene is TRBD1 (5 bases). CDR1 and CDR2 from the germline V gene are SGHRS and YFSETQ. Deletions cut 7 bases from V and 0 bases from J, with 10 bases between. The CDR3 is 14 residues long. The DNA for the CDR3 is TGCGCCAGCCGCGGACAACCGAACACCGGGGAGCTGTTTTTT. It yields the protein CASRGQPNTGELFF.

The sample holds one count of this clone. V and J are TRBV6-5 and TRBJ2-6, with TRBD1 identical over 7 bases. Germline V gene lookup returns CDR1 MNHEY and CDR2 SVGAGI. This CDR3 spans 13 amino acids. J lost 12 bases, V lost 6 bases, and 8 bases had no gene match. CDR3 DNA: TGTGCCAGCAGGGTGGGACAGCTCGGCGTCCTGACTTTC. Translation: CASRVGQLGVLTF.

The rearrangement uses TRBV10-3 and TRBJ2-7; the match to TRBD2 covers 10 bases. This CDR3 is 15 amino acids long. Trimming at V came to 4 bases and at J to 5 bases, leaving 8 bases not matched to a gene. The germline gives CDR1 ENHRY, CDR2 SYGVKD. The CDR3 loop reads CAISAPTSGRNEQYF. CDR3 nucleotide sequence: TGTGCCATCAGTGCACCGACTAGCGGGCGAAACGAGCAGTACTTC.

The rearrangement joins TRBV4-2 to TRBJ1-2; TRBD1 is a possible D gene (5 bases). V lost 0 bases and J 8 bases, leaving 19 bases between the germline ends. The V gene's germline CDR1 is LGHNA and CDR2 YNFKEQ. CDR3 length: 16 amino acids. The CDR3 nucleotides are TGTGCCAGCAGCCAAGACCCTTCCCGGGGGGAGGGAGGCTACACCTTC. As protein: CASSQDPSRGEGGYTF.

The CDR3 bases are TGTGCCAGCAGGAACCAGGGCTACGAGCAGTACTTC. As protein: CASRNQGYEQYF. This chain uses TRBV12-3 or TRBV12-4 with TRBJ2-7, with D possibly TRBD1 on 5 matching bases. The CDR3 is 12 amino acids. V lost 6 bases and J 3 bases, leaving 9 bases between the germline ends.

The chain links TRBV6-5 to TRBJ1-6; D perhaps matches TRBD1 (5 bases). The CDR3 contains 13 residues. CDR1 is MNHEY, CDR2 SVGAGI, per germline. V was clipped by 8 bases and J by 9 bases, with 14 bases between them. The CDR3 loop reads CASGANTGSPLHF. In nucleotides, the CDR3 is TGTGCCAGCGGCGCCAATACAGGTTCACCCCTCCACTTT.

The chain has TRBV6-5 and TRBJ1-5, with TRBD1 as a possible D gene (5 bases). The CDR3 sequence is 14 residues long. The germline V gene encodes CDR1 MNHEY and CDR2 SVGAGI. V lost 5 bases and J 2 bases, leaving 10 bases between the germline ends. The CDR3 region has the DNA TGTGCCAGCAGTACGGGGGGTGGCAATCAGCCCCAGCATTTT. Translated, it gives CASSTGGGNQPQHF.

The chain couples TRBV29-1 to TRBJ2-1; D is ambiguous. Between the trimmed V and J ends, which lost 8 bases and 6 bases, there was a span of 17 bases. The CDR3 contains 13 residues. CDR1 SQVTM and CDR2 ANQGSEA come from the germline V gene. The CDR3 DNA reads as TGCAGCACGACCACACCGCCAGGCAATGAGCAGTTCTTC. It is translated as CSTTTPPGNEQFF.

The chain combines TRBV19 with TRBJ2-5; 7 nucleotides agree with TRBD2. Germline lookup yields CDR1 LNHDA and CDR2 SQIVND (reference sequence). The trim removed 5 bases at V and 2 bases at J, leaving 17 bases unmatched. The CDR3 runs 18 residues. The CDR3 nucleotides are TGTGCCAGTAGTCCCCCCCGCGGTAGTAGCGGGTCTCAAGAGACCCAGTACTTC. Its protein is CASSPPRGSSGSQETQYF.

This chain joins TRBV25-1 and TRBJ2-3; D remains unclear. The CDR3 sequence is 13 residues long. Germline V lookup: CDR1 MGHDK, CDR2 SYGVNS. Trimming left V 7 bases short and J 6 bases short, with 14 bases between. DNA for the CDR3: TGTGCCAGCACTGACCGCCTCGGGGATACGCAGTATTTT. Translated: CASTDRLGDTQYF.

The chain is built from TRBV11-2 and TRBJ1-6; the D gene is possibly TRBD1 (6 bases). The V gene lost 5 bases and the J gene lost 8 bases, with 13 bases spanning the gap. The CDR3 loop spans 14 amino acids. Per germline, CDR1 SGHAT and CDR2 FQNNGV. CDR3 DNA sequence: TGTGCCAGCAGCCAGGGGTTTTTGTATTCACCCCTCCACTTT. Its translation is CASSQGFLYSPLHF.

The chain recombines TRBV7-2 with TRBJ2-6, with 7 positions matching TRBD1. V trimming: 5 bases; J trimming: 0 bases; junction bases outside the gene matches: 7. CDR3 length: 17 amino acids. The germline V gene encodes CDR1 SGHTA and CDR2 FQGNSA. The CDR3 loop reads CASSPGQDLSGANVLTF. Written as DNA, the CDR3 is TGTGCCAGCAGCCCCGGACAGGACCTCTCTGGGGCCAACGTCCTGACTTTC.

The CDR3 nucleotides read TGCAGCGTGGGACTAGCGGGAGTGTCATACGAGCAGTACTTC. Residues: CSVGLAGVSYEQYF. The chain links TRBV29-1 to TRBJ2-7, with 14 bases aligning to TRBD2. V was clipped by 6 bases and J by 4 bases; unmatched bases: 5. Germline V lookup: CDR1 SQVTM, CDR2 ANQGSEA. The CDR3 totals 14 residues.

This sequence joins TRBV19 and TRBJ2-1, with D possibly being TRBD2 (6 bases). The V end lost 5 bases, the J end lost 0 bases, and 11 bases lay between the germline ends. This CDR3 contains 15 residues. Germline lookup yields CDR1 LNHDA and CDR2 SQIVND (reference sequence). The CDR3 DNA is TGTGCCAGTAGTCTGGCTAGCGTCTCCTACAATGAGCAGTTCTTC. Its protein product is CASSLASVSYNEQFF.

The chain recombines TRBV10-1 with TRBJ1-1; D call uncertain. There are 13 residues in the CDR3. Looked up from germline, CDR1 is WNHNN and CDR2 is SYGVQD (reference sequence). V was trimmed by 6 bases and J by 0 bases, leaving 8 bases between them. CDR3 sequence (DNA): TGCGCCAGCAGACAGAACATGAACACTGAAGCTTTCTTT. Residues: CASRQNMNTEAFF.

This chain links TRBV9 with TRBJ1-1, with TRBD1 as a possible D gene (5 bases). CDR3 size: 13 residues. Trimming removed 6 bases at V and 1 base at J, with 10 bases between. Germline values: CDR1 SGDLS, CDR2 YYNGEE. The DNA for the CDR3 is TGTGCCAGCACAAGGGGCTGGAACACTGAAGCTTTCTTT. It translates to CASTRGWNTEAFF.

The CDR3: CASSPRLLDEKLFF. CDR3 DNA: TGTGCCAGCTCACCAAGACTGCTGGATGAAAAACTGTTTTTT. The chain has TRBV18 and TRBJ1-4; D gene ambiguous. Germline CDR1 reads KGHSH; CDR2 reads LQKENI. V lost 2 bases and J lost 6, with 10 bases in between. This CDR3 contains 14 residues. The variable domain in full, with the rest retrieved from reference TRBV18 and TRBJ1-4, is NAGVMQNPRHLVRRRGQEARLRCSPMKGHSHVYWYRQLPEEGLKFMVYLQKENIIDESGMPKERFSAEFPKEGPSILRIQQVVRGDSAAYFCASSPRLLDEKLFFGSGTQLSVL.

The CDR3 nucleotides are TGTGCCTGGAGACCCGGGACAGTCTCCTACGAGCAGTACTTC. Translating it yields CAWRPGTVSYEQYF. The rearrangement links TRBV30 to TRBJ2-7; 7 bases map to TRBD1. This CDR3 is 14 amino acids long. The germline gives CDR1 GTSNPN, CDR2 SVGIG (reference sequence). With V trimmed by 3 bases and J by 0 bases, 5 bases remained unmatched. The full variable domain, with the rest looked up from reference TRBV30 and TRBJ2-7, is SQTIHQWPATLVQPVGSPLSLECTVEGTSNPNLYWYRQAAGRGLQLLFYSVGIGQISSEVPQNLSASRPQDRQFILSSKKLLLSDSGFYLCAWRPGTVSYEQYFGPGTRLTVT.

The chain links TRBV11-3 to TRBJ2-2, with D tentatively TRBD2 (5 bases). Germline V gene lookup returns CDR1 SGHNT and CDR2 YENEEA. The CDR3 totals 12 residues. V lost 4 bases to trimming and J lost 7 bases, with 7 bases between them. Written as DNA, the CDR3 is TGTGCCAGCAGCTCCGACTACGGGGAGCTGTTTTTT. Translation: CASSSDYGELFF.

The CDR3 is CASSSRLYRGQRNYGYTF. The DNA for the CDR3 is TGTGCCAGTAGTTCGAGACTCTATCGGGGACAACGAAACTATGGCTACACCTTC. This chain uses TRBV19 with TRBJ1-2; a weak D match, TRBD1 (6 bases). V was clipped by 5 bases and J by 2 bases, with 24 bases between them. The CDR3 consists of 18 residues. Germline loops: CDR1 LNHDA, CDR2 SQIVND (reference sequence).

The CDR3 protein is CATSSGNPNTEAFF. The CDR3 DNA reads as TGTGCCACCAGTTCAGGGAACCCCAACACTGAAGCTTTCTTT. This chain uses TRBV24-1 with TRBJ1-1; a possible D gene is TRBD1 (5 bases). Trimming left V 6 bases short and J 2 bases short, with 12 bases between. Germline V CDR1 and CDR2: KGHDR, SFDVKD. The CDR3 consists of 14 residues.

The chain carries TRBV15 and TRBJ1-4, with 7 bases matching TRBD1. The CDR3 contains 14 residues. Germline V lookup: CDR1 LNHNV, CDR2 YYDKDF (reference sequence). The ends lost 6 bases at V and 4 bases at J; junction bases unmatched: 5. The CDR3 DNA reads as TGTGCCACCAGACAGGGACAGTTTAATGAAAAACTGTTTTTT. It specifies CATRQGQFNEKLFF.

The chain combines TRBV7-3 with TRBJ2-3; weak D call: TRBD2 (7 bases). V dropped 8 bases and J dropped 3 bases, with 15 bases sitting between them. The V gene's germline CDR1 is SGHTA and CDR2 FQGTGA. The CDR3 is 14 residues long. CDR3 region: CASRQGRGTDTQYF. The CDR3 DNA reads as TGTGCCAGCCGGCAGGGGAGGGGGACAGATACGCAGTATTTT.

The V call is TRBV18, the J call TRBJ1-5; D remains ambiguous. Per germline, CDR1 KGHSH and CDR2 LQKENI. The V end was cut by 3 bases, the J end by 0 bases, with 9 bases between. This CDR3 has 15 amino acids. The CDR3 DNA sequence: TGTGCCAGCTCACCTAGCCAGAATAGCAATCAGCCCCAGCATTTT. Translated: CASSPSQNSNQPQHF.

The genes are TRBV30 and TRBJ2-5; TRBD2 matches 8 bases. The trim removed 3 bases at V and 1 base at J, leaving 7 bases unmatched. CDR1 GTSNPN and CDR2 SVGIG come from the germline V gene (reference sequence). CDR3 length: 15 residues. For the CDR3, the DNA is TGTGCCTGGAGCAGACTAGCGTTACGCCAAGAGACCCAGTACTTC. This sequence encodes CAWSRLALRQETQYF.

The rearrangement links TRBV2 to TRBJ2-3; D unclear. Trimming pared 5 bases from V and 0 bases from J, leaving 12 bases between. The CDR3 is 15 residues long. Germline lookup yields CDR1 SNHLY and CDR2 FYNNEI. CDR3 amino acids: CASSRPQASTDTQYF. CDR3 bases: TGTGCCAGCAGTCGCCCCCAGGCTAGCACAGATACGCAGTATTTT.